A single sample gave rise to the 32 T cell receptor beta chains below, sequenced in a study of cytotoxic CD8 clonotypes in ibrutinib-treated CLL. TCRdb keeps only in-frame clones here, not all; method: immunoSEQ multiplex PCR. The table shows approximately 300,000 clones, with around four fifths occurring only once. Sequences were derived from PBMCs, sampled before ibrutinib treatment. The receptors were sampled from a human donor with chronic lymphocytic leukemia.

The chain uses TRBV6-5 and TRBJ2-7; D perhaps matches TRBD2 (6 bases). Per germline, CDR1 MNHEY and CDR2 SVGAGI. V dropped 11 bases and J dropped 0 bases, with 14 bases sitting between them. The CDR3 covers 13 residues. CDR3 sequence: CAVGRAGSYEQYF. The CDR3, as DNA: TGTGCCGTCGGCAGAGCGGGCTCCTACGAGCAGTACTTC.

The chain uses TRBV5-4 and TRBJ2-1; 10 nucleotides match TRBD2. The V gene's germline CDR1 is SGHNT and CDR2 YYREEE (reference sequence). The CDR3 covers 19 residues. Unmatched junction bases numbered 14, after V lost 4 bases and J lost 1 base. The CDR3 DNA sequence: TGTGCCAGCAGCCGGGGGACTAGCGTACCGGGGGCTTCCTACAATGAGCAGTTCTTC. Its protein product is CASSRGTSVPGASYNEQFF.

The rearrangement joins TRBV6-1 to TRBJ2-7; tentatively, D is TRBD1 (6 bases). Germline V gene lookup returns CDR1 MNHNS and CDR2 SASEGT. The CDR3 spans 12 residues. CDR3 in amino acids: CVLVDSSYEQYF. CDR3 nucleotide sequence: TGTGTCCTCGTGGACAGTTCCTACGAGCAGTACTTC.

This clone occurred once. J is TRBJ2-2 and V is TRBV2, with a tentative D call TRBD1 (5 bases). Germline V gene data show CDR1 as SNHLY and CDR2 as FYNNEI. The CDR3 contains 17 residues. V shed 2 bases and J shed 4 bases, with 17 bases lying between them. In DNA form, the CDR3 reads TGTGCCAGCAGTGAACGCTGGCGGCAGGGCGGCACCGGGGAGCTGTTTTTT. Encoded protein: CASSERWRQGGTGELFF.

J is TRBJ1-5 and V is TRBV19; D gene uncertain. CDR3 length: 13 residues. V lost 10 bases, J lost 4 bases, and 14 bases lay in between. Germline lookup yields CDR1 LNHDA and CDR2 SQIVND (reference sequence). CDR3 sequence (DNA): TGTGCCACCGCGAGCGGGCGGAATCAGCCCCAGCATTTT. This codes for CATASGRNQPQHF.

There are a few counts of this clone. The chain links TRBV15 to TRBJ1-2; 11 bases are a match to TRBD1. The CDR3 is 16 residues long. Germline CDR1 reads LNHNV; CDR2 reads YYDKDF (reference sequence). V shed 5 bases and J 0 bases; nucleotides not matched to a gene: 5. CDR3 in amino acids: CATSPPDRGPNYGYTF. In nucleotides, the CDR3 is TGTGCCACCAGCCCCCCGGACAGGGGGCCTAACTATGGCTACACCTTC.

This clone was detected a few times. J is TRBJ2-7 and V is TRBV27; 7 positions match TRBD1. The CDR3 runs 15 residues. Germline loops: CDR1 MNHEY, CDR2 SMNVEV (reference sequence). Losses at the gene ends were 5 bases for V and 4 bases for J; bases not matched to a gene: 11. CDR3 amino acids: CASSPSYRGTYEQYF. Written as DNA, the CDR3 is TGTGCCAGCAGTCCATCATACAGGGGCACGTACGAGCAGTACTTC.

The rearrangement uses TRBV10-1 and TRBJ2-5; the match to TRBD1 covers 9 bases. The germline V gene encodes CDR1 WNHNN and CDR2 SYGVQD (reference sequence). Losses at the gene ends were 3 bases for V and 5 bases for J; bases not matched to a gene: 10. The CDR3 is made up of 16 amino acids. CDR3 sequence reads: CASSDLGTGNSETQYF. DNA of the CDR3: TGCGCCAGCAGTGACCTAGGGACAGGGAATTCGGAGACCCAGTACTTC.

This chain uses TRBV5-6 with TRBJ2-2; TRBD2 aligns across 10 bases. The CDR3 is 16 amino acids. V lost 1 base, J lost 4 bases, and 4 bases stayed unmatched. Germline CDR1 reads SGHDT; CDR2 reads YYEEEE. CDR3 nucleotides: TGTGCCAGCAGCTTGCCCCTAGCGGGAGTCACCGGGGAGCTGTTTTTT. Its protein is CASSLPLAGVTGELFF.

V is TRBV6-6 and J is TRBJ1-4; perhaps TRBD1 as D (5 bases). The CDR3 contains 15 residues. The germline V gene has CDR1 MNHNY and CDR2 SVGAGI (reference sequence). The ends were cut back, 4 bases at V and 3 bases at J, with 12 bases in the middle. The CDR3 coding sequence is TGTGCCAGCAGTTTGGGGGATGGGGCTAATGAAAAACTGTTTTTT. This translates into CASSLGDGANEKLFF.

The J gene is TRBJ2-5, the V gene TRBV19; 7 bases align to TRBD2. The V gene's germline CDR1 is LNHDA and CDR2 SQIVND (reference sequence). The CDR3 runs 14 residues. J gave up 0 bases and V 3 bases, and 1 base lay outside the gene matches. The CDR3 sequence: CASSMGGNQETQYF. The CDR3 DNA sequence: TGTGCCAGTAGTATGGGAGGGAACCAAGAGACCCAGTACTTC. Complete variable domain (other parts from reference TRBV19 and TRBJ2-5): DGGITQSPKYLFRKEGQNVTLSCEQNLNHDAMYWYRQDPGQGLRLIYYSQIVNDFQKGDIAEGYSVSREKKESFPLTVTSAQKNPTAFYLCASSMGGNQETQYFGPGTRLLVL.

This chain links TRBV30 with TRBJ2-5; the D gene is possibly TRBD1 (6 bases). V was pared by 5 bases and J by 5 bases, with 15 bases between. CDR1 is GTSNPN and CDR2 is SVGIG in the germline V gene (reference sequence). The length of the CDR3 is 13 residues. The CDR3 loop is CAWGKKGVETQYF. The CDR3 DNA sequence: TGTGCCTGGGGCAAGAAGGGGGTGGAGACCCAGTACTTC.

The rearrangement uses TRBV4-3 and TRBJ1-1; maybe TRBD1 (5 bases). Germline lookup yields CDR1 LGHNA and CDR2 YSLEER. The CDR3 spans 14 residues. Trimming removed 0 bases at V and 4 bases at J, with 9 bases between. CDR3 coding DNA: TGCGCCAGCAGCCAAGAGGGGAGGGGCACTGAAGCTTTCTTT. Residues: CASSQEGRGTEAFF.

This chain connects TRBV5-1 to TRBJ1-2; D is perhaps TRBD1 (6 bases). V was clipped by 2 bases and J by 4 bases, with 9 bases between them. The CDR3 length is 13 residues. Per germline, CDR1 SGHRS and CDR2 YFSETQ. CDR3 protein: CASSFLDSYGYTF. CDR3 in DNA: TGCGCCAGCAGCTTCCTGGACAGCTATGGCTACACCTTC.

The V call is TRBV5-6, the J call TRBJ2-7, with D perhaps assigned TRBD1 or TRBD2 (5 bases each). The V end was cut by 5 bases, the J end by 6 bases, with 21 bases between. The length of the CDR3 is 15 residues. Germline V gives CDR1 SGHDT, CDR2 YYEEEE. The CDR3 spells CASRVGTGRRPEQYF. In DNA, the CDR3 is TGTGCCAGCAGGGTGGGGACGGGGCGAAGACCCGAGCAGTACTTC.

The chain links TRBV27 to TRBJ1-5; D is undetermined. Germline V gene sequence: CDR1 MNHEY, CDR2 SMNVEV (reference sequence). The CDR3 extends over 13 amino acids. Trimming removed 5 bases at V and 3 bases at J, with 8 bases between. CDR3 amino acids: CASSRWINQPQHF. DNA for the CDR3: TGTGCCAGCAGTCGCTGGATCAATCAGCCCCAGCATTTT.

The chain links TRBV5-4 to TRBJ2-5; possibly TRBD2 for D (7 bases). This CDR3 has 15 residues. CDR1 and CDR2 from the germline V gene are SGHNT and YYREEE (reference sequence). Trimming removed 1 base from V and 1 base from J, with 11 bases in between. CDR3 residues: CASSLMGGGQETQYF. The DNA for the CDR3 is TGTGCCAGCAGCTTGATGGGAGGGGGCCAAGAGACCCAGTACTTC. Filled out from reference TRBV5-4 and TRBJ2-5, the complete variable domain reads ETGVTQSPTHLIKTRGQQVTLRCSSQSGHNTVSWYQQALGQGPQFIFQYYREEENGRGNFPPRFSGLQFPNYSSELNVNALELDDSALYLCASSLMGGGQETQYFGPGTRLLVL.

The J gene is TRBJ1-2, the V gene TRBV5-6; the D gene is possibly TRBD1 (5 bases). Between the trimmed V and J ends, which lost 0 bases and 7 bases, there was a span of 13 bases. In germline, CDR1 is SGHDT, CDR2 YYEEEE. The CDR3 length is 14 residues. DNA for the CDR3: TGTGCCAGCAGCTTGGGGTTCTGGGGGGTTGGCTACACCTTC. Encoded protein: CASSLGFWGVGYTF.

The rearrangement links TRBV30 to TRBJ2-1; D ambiguous. Germline V lookup: CDR1 GTSNPN, CDR2 SVGIG (reference sequence). Trimming stripped 4 bases from V and 0 bases from J, with 13 bases between. The CDR3 runs 15 residues. CDR3 sequence reads: CAWKGVDRSYNEQFF. The DNA for the CDR3 is TGTGCCTGGAAAGGCGTGGACCGCTCCTACAATGAGCAGTTCTTC.

The chain couples TRBV13 to TRBJ1-5; a possible D gene is TRBD1 (5 bases). Trimming took 5 bases from V and 1 from J, leaving 6 bases between them. This CDR3 spans 13 amino acids. Germline V CDR1 and CDR2: PRHDT, FYEKMQ (reference sequence). This CDR3 is CASSRQSNQPQHF. The CDR3 bases are TGTGCCAGCAGCCGACAGAGCAATCAGCCCCAGCATTTT.

The chain recombines TRBV7-2 with TRBJ2-3; no definite D call. The length of the CDR3 is 12 residues. The V gene lost 5 bases and the J gene lost 1 base, with 4 bases spanning the gap. The germline V gene has CDR1 SGHTA and CDR2 FQGNSA. The CDR3 DNA reads as TGTGCCAGCAGCCCAGGCACAGATACGCAGTATTTT. Translation gives CASSPGTDTQYF.

The rearrangement links TRBV6-5 to TRBJ2-2, with TRBD2 matching over 7 bases. CDR1 is MNHEY, CDR2 SVGAGI, per germline. The CDR3 runs to 15 residues. J was trimmed by 6 bases and V by 2 bases; bases with no gene match: 6. CDR3 loop: CASSYGGSRAGELFF. CDR3 DNA: TGTGCCAGCAGTTACGGCGGGAGTAGGGCCGGGGAGCTGTTTTTT.

The chain is built from TRBV2 and TRBJ1-4; D not resolved. Germline loops: CDR1 SNHLY, CDR2 FYNNEI. CDR3 length: 13 residues. The V end was cut by 1 base, the J end by 10 bases, with 10 bases between. CDR3 bases: TGTGCCAGCAGTGAAGTCAAGGATGTAAAACTGTTTTTT. Translation: CASSEVKDVKLFF.

The chain is built from TRBV27 and TRBJ1-6; unclear D gene. The CDR3 length is 13 residues. V lost 0 bases and J lost 6, with 3 bases in between. From germline, CDR1 is MNHEY and CDR2 SMNVEV (reference sequence). The CDR3 DNA follows: TGTGCCAGCAGTTTATCCAGTAATTCACCCCTCCACTTT. Translating gives CASSLSSNSPLHF.

This clone showed up just a few times. The CDR3 reads CASSVTGANVLTF. In nucleotides, the CDR3 is TGTGCCAGCAGCGTCACTGGGGCCAACGTCCTGACTTTC. This rearrangement joins TRBV9 to TRBJ2-6, with D unclear. The V end was cut by 2 bases, the J end by 2 bases, with 2 bases between. This CDR3 is 13 amino acids long. CDR1 is SGDLS, CDR2 YYNGEE, per germline.

The chain is built from TRBV9 and TRBJ2-3; D is uncertain. V shed 0 bases and J shed 1 base, with 6 bases lying between them. Germline CDR1 reads SGDLS; CDR2 reads YYNGEE. The CDR3 is made up of 14 amino acids. The CDR3 coding sequence is TGTGCCAGCAGCGTAGTCGACGGCACAGATACGCAGTATTTT. The encoded protein is CASSVVDGTDTQYF.

The chain couples TRBV25-1 to TRBJ1-2, with 7 positions matching TRBD1. Germline CDR1 MGHDK, CDR2 SYGVNS. The junction had 10 bases not matched to a gene; V was cut back by 2 bases and J by 4 bases. The CDR3 sequence is 16 residues long. The CDR3 here is CASSEARTGLAYGYTF. DNA of the CDR3: TGTGCCAGCAGTGAAGCCAGGACAGGTTTGGCCTATGGCTACACCTTC.

The table lists this clone with a count of one. V is TRBV14 and J is TRBJ2-1, with D possibly being TRBD2 (6 bases). The CDR3 is 16 residues long. The germline V and J ends were trimmed by 3 bases and 5 bases, with 17 bases remaining between them. Germline V lookup: CDR1 SGHDN, CDR2 FVKESK. Here the CDR3 reads CASSHPRRTTDNEQFF. The CDR3 nucleotides read TGTGCCAGCAGCCACCCGAGGAGGACTACTGACAATGAGCAGTTCTTC.

The V and J genes are TRBV19 and TRBJ1-4; D is ambiguous. The CDR3 contains 14 residues. The V end was cut by 7 bases, the J end by 7 bases, with 16 bases between. The germline gives CDR1 LNHDA, CDR2 SQIVND (reference sequence). CDR3 DNA: TGTGCCAGTAAGCGTTCTGAAGTATCTGAAAAACTGTTTTTT. Protein: CASKRSEVSEKLFF.

This clone is a singleton in its sample. V and J are TRBV5-1 and TRBJ1-1, with no clear D. The CDR3 is 15 residues long. Germline loops: CDR1 SGHRS, CDR2 YFSETQ. Trimming stripped 0 bases from V and 4 bases from J, with 13 bases between. Written as DNA, the CDR3 is TGCGCCAGCAGCTTGGAGGGTCAAAGTGGCACTGAAGCTTTCTTT. It specifies CASSLEGQSGTEAFF. Full variable domain (outside the CDR3, taken from reference TRBV5-1 and TRBJ1-1): KAGVTQTPRYLIKTRGQQVTLSCSPISGHRSVSWYQQTPGQGLQFLFEYFSETQRNKGNFPGRFSGRQFSNSRSEMNVSTLELGDSALYLCASSLEGQSGTEAFFGQGTRLTVV.

V usage is TRBV15 and J usage is TRBJ1-5; 11 bases are shared with TRBD1. J was trimmed by 5 bases and V by 1 base; bases with no gene match: 4. The CDR3 runs 16 residues. Per the germline V gene, CDR1 is LNHNV and CDR2 is YYDKDF (reference sequence). CDR3 DNA: TGTGCCACCAGCAGAGGGGACAGGGGGATTCATCAGCCCCAGCATTTT. Protein product: CATSRGDRGIHQPQHF.

The V and J genes are TRBV6-1 and TRBJ2-1; D call uncertain. Germline V gives CDR1 MNHNS, CDR2 SASEGT. CDR3 size: 12 residues. The V and J ends lost 6 bases and 8 bases respectively, with 11 bases between them. The CDR3 sequence is CASSLLFDEQFF. In DNA, the CDR3 is TGTGCCAGCAGCCTACTTTTCGATGAGCAGTTCTTC.